These 17 T cell receptor beta chains were sequenced from one sample in a study of cytomegalovirus exposure and HLA in healthy donors. Primers for the PCR totalled 60 Vbeta and 13 Jbeta. TCRdb's table, derived via immunoSEQ multiplex PCR, lists solely in-frame clones and lacks some. The table lists about 170,000 clones. Sequenced sample: PBMCs. All receptors derive from a woman aged 60-75 years in good health and CMV-seronegative.

The chain joins TRBV7-2 to TRBJ2-5, with a tentative D call TRBD2 (5 bases). The V end was cut by 5 bases, the J end by 5 bases, with 15 bases between. CDR1 and CDR2 from the germline V gene are SGHTA and FQGNSA. The CDR3 runs to 14 residues. CDR3 region: CASSILGLSETQYF. The CDR3 region has the DNA TGTGCCAGCAGCATACTAGGGTTATCGGAGACCCAGTACTTC.

This rearrangement joins TRBV29-1 to TRBJ2-7, with 10 bases matching TRBD1. This CDR3 comprises 12 residues. Per germline, CDR1 SQVTM and CDR2 ANQGSEA. The CDR3 here is CRSGDRGYEQYF. In DNA, the CDR3 is TGCAGGAGCGGGGACAGGGGCTACGAGCAGTACTTC.

This chain uses TRBV10-3 with TRBJ2-5; 14 nucleotides align to TRBD2. This CDR3 is built from 21 residues. V lost 4 bases to trimming and J lost 5 bases; unmatched junction nucleotides: 21. Germline V gene lookup returns CDR1 ENHRY and CDR2 SYGVKD. Here the CDR3 reads CAISGGQGTSGRARPKETQYF. The CDR3, as DNA: TGTGCCATCAGTGGGGGACAGGGGACTAGCGGGAGAGCTCGCCCAAAGGAGACCCAGTACTTC.

CDR3 sequence reads: CASSSGTSGNQETQYF. CDR3 DNA sequence: TGTGCCAGCAGCTCGGGGACTAGCGGGAACCAAGAGACCCAGTACTTC. V usage is TRBV5-4 and J usage is TRBJ2-5; TRBD2 agrees at 13 bases. The CDR3 contains 16 residues. Germline V CDR1 and CDR2: SGHNT, YYREEE (reference sequence). The V segment lost 3 bases and the J segment 0 bases; nucleotides outside the gene matches: 2.

The chain employs TRBV6-5 and TRBJ2-4, with 8 bases matching TRBD1. In germline, CDR1 is MNHEY, CDR2 SVGAGI. The CDR3 runs 12 residues. Trimming removed 5 bases from V and 9 bases from J; junction bases left unmatched: 3. CDR3 bases: TGTGCCAGCAGTGGACAGGGTGGCATTCAGTACTTC. Translating gives CASSGQGGIQYF.

The chain recombines TRBV2 with TRBJ1-5; D uncertain. The length of the CDR3 is 14 residues. Looked up from germline, CDR1 is SNHLY and CDR2 is FYNNEI. V was trimmed by 8 bases and J by 0 bases, leaving 11 bases between them. The CDR3 DNA sequence: TGTGCCAGCGCGGGAGCTAATAGCAATCAGCCCCAGCATTTT. It is translated as CASAGANSNQPQHF.

CDR3 loop: CASNKGGMNTEAFF. In DNA form, the CDR3 reads TGTGCCAGCAATAAAGGGGGCATGAACACTGAAGCTTTCTTT. The chain employs TRBV9 and TRBJ1-1, with 7 bases that match TRBD1. Germline V CDR1 and CDR2: SGDLS, YYNGEE. The CDR3 length is 14 residues. V shed 6 bases and J 0 bases; nucleotides not matched to a gene: 5.

The V gene is TRBV5-6, the J gene TRBJ1-2; no definite D call. Trimming cost V 3 bases and J 4 bases, with 13 bases left between them. Germline assignment: CDR1 SGHDT and CDR2 YYEEEE. This CDR3 is built from 14 residues. The CDR3 region has the DNA TGTGCCAGCAGCTCCCTCGGGGTTAGCTATGGCTACACCTTC. Its translation: CASSSLGVSYGYTF.

V usage is TRBV6-5 and J usage is TRBJ2-7, with 8 bases lining up with TRBD1. There are 15 residues in the CDR3. Germline CDR1 reads MNHEY; CDR2 reads SVGAGI. V trimming: 0 bases; J trimming: 7 bases; junction bases outside the gene matches: 8. As DNA, the CDR3 is TGTGCCAGCAGTTACTCTCCAGGGGGCTTGGGGGAGCAGTACTTC. Its protein is CASSYSPGGLGEQYF.

The V call is TRBV2, the J call TRBJ1-5, with TRBD1 matching 9 bases. Germline-derived CDR1 and CDR2 are SNHLY and FYNNEI. J gave up 5 bases and V 8 bases, and 7 bases lay outside the gene matches. The CDR3 is 14 amino acids. The CDR3 protein is CASEPGQGYQPQHF. For the CDR3, the DNA is TGTGCCAGCGAACCGGGACAGGGATATCAGCCCCAGCATTTT. The full variable domain, rest sourced from reference TRBV2 and TRBJ1-5, is EPEVTQTPSHQVTQMGQEVILRCVPISNHLYFYWYRQILGQKVEFLVSFYNNEISEKSEIFDDQFSVERPDGSNFTLKIRSTKLEDSAMYFCASEPGQGYQPQHFGDGTRLSIL.

The chain carries TRBV2 and TRBJ2-2; D remains unclear. Germline V gene data show CDR1 as SNHLY and CDR2 as FYNNEI. There are 14 residues in the CDR3. V was pared by 2 bases and J by 4 bases, with 8 bases between. The CDR3 loop is CASSELALTGELFF. The CDR3 region has the DNA TGTGCCAGCAGTGAATTGGCCCTCACCGGGGAGCTGTTTTTT.

The chain carries TRBV7-8 and TRBJ2-7; 12 nucleotides agree with TRBD1. V trimming: 6 bases; J trimming: 4 bases; junction bases outside the gene matches: 10. Looked up from germline, CDR1 is SGHVS and CDR2 is FQNEAQ. CDR3 length: 16 amino acids. The CDR3: CASRSTGTGGTYEQYF. The CDR3 nucleotides read TGTGCCAGCAGATCTACTGGGACAGGGGGCACGTACGAGCAGTACTTC. Full variable domain (outside the CDR3, taken from reference TRBV7-8 and TRBJ2-7): GAGVSQSPRYKVAKRGQDVALRCDPISGHVSLFWYQQALGQGPEFLTYFQNEAQLDKSGLPSDRFFAERPEGSVSTLKIQRTQQEDSAVYLCASRSTGTGGTYEQYFGPGTRLTVT.

The V and J genes are TRBV4-3 and TRBJ2-3; the match to TRBD2 covers 12 bases. J gave up 7 bases and V 0 bases, and 5 bases lay outside the gene matches. This CDR3 is 16 amino acids long. Germline loops: CDR1 LGHNA, CDR2 YSLEER. This CDR3 is CASSQDLAGGRNTQYF. CDR3 DNA: TGCGCCAGCAGCCAAGACCTAGCGGGGGGGCGGAATACGCAGTATTTT.

The chain uses TRBV4-3 and TRBJ1-6; 9 bases line up with TRBD1. CDR3 length equals 16 residues. Germline assignment: CDR1 LGHNA and CDR2 YSLEER. J was trimmed by 9 bases and V by 5 bases; bases with no gene match: 11. The CDR3 nucleotides are TGCGCCAGCAGCTTTCAGCAGGGACAGGGTGTTTCACCCCTCCACTTT. This encodes CASSFQQGQGVSPLHF.

The rearrangement joins TRBV18 to TRBJ1-3, with 9 bases that match TRBD1. The CDR3 is 16 amino acids. The germline V gene has CDR1 KGHSH and CDR2 LQKENI. J lost 3 bases, V lost 3 bases, and 6 bases had no gene match. The CDR3 spells CASSPSRTGDGNTIYF. The CDR3 nucleotides read TGTGCCAGCTCACCGAGCCGGACAGGGGATGGAAACACCATATATTTT.

CDR3 in amino acids: CAIPQDTYGYTF. The DNA of the CDR3 is TGTGCCATCCCCCAGGATACTTATGGCTACACCTTC. The chain links TRBV2 to TRBJ1-2, with D uncertain. The ends were cut back, 10 bases at V and 5 bases at J, with 14 bases in the middle. This CDR3 spans 12 amino acids. CDR1 and CDR2 from the germline V gene are SNHLY and FYNNEI.

The rearrangement uses TRBV15 and TRBJ2-1; D uncertain. The V end was cut by 0 bases, the J end by 6 bases, with 12 bases between. Per the germline V gene, CDR1 is LNHNV and CDR2 is YYDKDF (reference sequence). There are 15 residues in the CDR3. CDR3 region: CATSRDPLVSNEQFF. The CDR3 nucleotides read TGTGCCACCAGCAGAGATCCTCTAGTGAGCAATGAGCAGTTCTTC.